This TCR beta chain was captured in a study of T cell responses to AZD1222 COVID-19 vaccine (dated by TCRdb to the early 2020s). Regarding the complete study: AZD1222 recipients whose second dose came at about 4 weeks and those whose second dose came at about 12 weeks were combined into one group, since spike-specific TCR depth and breadth did not differ between the two schedules. A total of around 240 trial participants underwent TCR sequencing, of whom roughly 210 had received two doses of AZD1222 and about 26 had received two doses of the MenACWY control vaccine. Trial participants were enrolled into age subgroups of 18-55, 56-69 and 70-plus years, which contained around 150, 28 and 57 TCR-sequenced participants, respectively. General findings and caveats noted by the study authors: Because no day 14 peak-response samples were available, the repertoires could be characterized only after the peak T cell response. The 56-69-year group was small, and its depth increase did not reach significance, likely because of low power. CD4 TCRs associated with the vaccine covered the entire spike protein, and the dominant responses were in regions 160-218 and 743-854. Conclusions about previously exposed vaccinees are limited, since just five or six AZD1222 recipients were seropositive for SARS-CoV-2 at baseline. Reportedly, almost half of the unique spike-specific TCRs recognized epitopes lying outside the regions that are mutated in the B.1.351 and B.1.1.7 variants. After two AZD1222 doses, spike-specific TCR breadth and depth were significantly higher than at day 0 and than in MenACWY recipients. Most participants were white British and females outnumbered males, and the authors suggested that clonal diversity may have been underestimated.

As for this clone: This clone's antigen is unknown. No base quality values were provided; no much bigger clone lies one nucleotide off.

The time point label for this specimen denotes: baseline before first vaccination. Samples from vaccinated people were obtained from the UK trials COV001 and COV002, which included a single-blind randomized controlled phase 2/3 trial of AZD1222 (ChAdOx1 nCoV-19) in healthy adults. For TCRbeta chain sequencing, PBMC samples were collected from trial participants at day 0 and at day 28 after the second dose. The CDR3 holds 15 amino acids from the cysteine to the phenylalanine. Only the CDR3 DNA stays, 45 bases, in frame from base 1. At the junction V is shortened by 4 bases and J by 3 bases; bases outside the gene matches: 5. CDR1 and CDR2 (KGHSH, LQKENI) derive from the germline V gene. The CDR3 regions of human TCRbeta chains were subjected to immunosequencing. The source study handled its data this way. Repertoire TCRs were matched against a reference library of SARS-CoV-2-specific TCRs generated with the MIRA antigen-specificity platform. Breadth meant the fraction of unique TCRs that were SARS-CoV-2-associated, whereas depth meant the fraction of total T cells that were SARS-CoV-2-associated. Using the MIRA data, each spike-specific TCR was mapped to the spike region that the TCR reacts to and placed in a CD4 or CD8 class. Log10-transformed breadth and depth values were compared by one-way ANOVA with Sidak's multiple comparisons tests. TCRdb took this table from immuneACCESS and kept in-frame rearrangements with V and J called. Such tables lack part of the clones; where checked against another copy, unresolved V genes explain under half of the gap, and the rest is unexplained. That table supplies the V and J calls and clone size; D and trimming were determined from the DNA. This sample gives 100,000 to 150,000 clones in total; about 90% of them show up just once. Clones ranked in the top ten supply almost 5.5% of the sample.

The sequence links TRBV18 to TRBJ2-2, with 7 bases aligning to TRBD1. The sequence derives from an adult in good health. The sample here was peripheral blood, taken on day 0 of AZD1222 vaccination. Here is the DNA: TGTGCCAGCTCACGACAGGGTTCTGACACCGGGGAGCTGTTTTTT. Its coded protein is CASSRQGSDTGELFF.